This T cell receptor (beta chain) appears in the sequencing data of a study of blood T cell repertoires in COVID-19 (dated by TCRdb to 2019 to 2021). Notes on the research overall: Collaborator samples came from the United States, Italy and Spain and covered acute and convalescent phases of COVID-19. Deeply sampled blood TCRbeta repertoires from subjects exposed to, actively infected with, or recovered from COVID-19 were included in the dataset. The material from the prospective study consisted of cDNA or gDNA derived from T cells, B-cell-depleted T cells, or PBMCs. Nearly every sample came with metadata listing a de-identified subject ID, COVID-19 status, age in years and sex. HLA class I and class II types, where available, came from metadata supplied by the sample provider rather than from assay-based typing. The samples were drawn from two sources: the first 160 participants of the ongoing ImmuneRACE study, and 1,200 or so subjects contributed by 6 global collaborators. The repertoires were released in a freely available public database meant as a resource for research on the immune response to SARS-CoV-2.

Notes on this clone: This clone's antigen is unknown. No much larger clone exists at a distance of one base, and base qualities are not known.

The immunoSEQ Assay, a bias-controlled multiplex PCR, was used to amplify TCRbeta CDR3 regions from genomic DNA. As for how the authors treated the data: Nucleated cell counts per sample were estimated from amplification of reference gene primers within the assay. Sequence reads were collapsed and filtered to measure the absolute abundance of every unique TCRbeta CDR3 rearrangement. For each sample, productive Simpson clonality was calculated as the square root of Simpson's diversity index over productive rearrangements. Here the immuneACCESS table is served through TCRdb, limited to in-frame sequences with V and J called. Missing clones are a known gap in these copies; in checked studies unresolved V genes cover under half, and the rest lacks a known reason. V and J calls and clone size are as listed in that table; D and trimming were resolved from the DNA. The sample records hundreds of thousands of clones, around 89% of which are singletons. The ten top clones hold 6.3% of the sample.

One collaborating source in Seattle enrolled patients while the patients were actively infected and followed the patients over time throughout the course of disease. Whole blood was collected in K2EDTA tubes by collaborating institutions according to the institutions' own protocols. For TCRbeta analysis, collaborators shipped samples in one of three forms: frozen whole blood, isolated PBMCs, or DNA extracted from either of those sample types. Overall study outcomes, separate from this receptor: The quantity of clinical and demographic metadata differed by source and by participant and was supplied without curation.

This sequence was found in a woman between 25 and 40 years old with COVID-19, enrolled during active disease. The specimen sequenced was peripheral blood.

This receptor carries the CDR3 CASSRGRGSTDTQYF. Here is the DNA: TGCGCCAGCAGCCGCGGCAGGGGAAGCACAGATACGCAGTATTTT. The rearranged chain carries TRBV4-3 and TRBJ2-3; a tentative D call is TRBD1 (6 bases match). For CDR1 and CDR2, the germline V gene lists LGHNA and YSLEER. Reading from cysteine to phenylalanine, the CDR3 counts 15 amino acids. Only CDR3 DNA is held: 45 bases, read in frame from base 1. The junction shows trimming of 4 bases on V and 0 bases on J, plus 11 bases between the germline ends.